This record covers a single TCR beta chain. Its antigen remains unknown. Assay used: immunoSEQ multiplex PCR; TCRdb lists only in-frame clones, some missing. The sample lists about 2 million clones, about 95% occurring once. With 3 bases removed from V and 7 bases from J, the gap between germline ends came to 12 bases. Germline CDR1 is KGHSH and CDR2 is LQKENI. This CDR3 region has 14 residues. This record belongs to a study of shared clonotypes between healthy human individuals. Study-level information: A couple of women and a few men aged 18 to 49 made up the donors. General study results and limits: Clonotypes not shared had lower generation probabilities than those common to all four donors.

The receptor's source is a man aged 18 to 30 in good health. The chain has TRBV18 and TRBJ2-2; D is ambiguous. Sequencing was performed on naive CD4+ T cells sorted from blood. Subset indicated: CD45RA+ positively selected. The DNA of the CDR3 is TGTGCCAGCTCACCGTACGACATGTTCGGGGAGCTGTTTTTT. The encoded protein is CASSPYDMFGELFF.